This T cell receptor beta chain was documented in a study of T cell responses to AZD1222 COVID-19 vaccine. The V end was cut by 4 bases, the J end by 10 bases, with 17 bases between. Germline V gives CDR1 SGHNT, CDR2 YYREEE (reference sequence). The CDR3 spans 13 residues. Study conclusions and caveats: Baseline serology detected seropositivity in only five or six AZD1222 recipients.

In regard to this clone: Its matching antigen is unknown.

Only in-frame clones appear in the TCRdb table, and some are missing; sequencing was by immunoSEQ multiplex PCR. Of hundreds of thousands of clones in the sample, about 94% were seen once. This clonotype was sampled from an adult who received the AZD1222 COVID-19 vaccine. The sample in question was peripheral blood, obtained 28 days after the second AZD1222 dose. The chain couples TRBV5-4 to TRBJ1-2, with D maybe TRBD1 (5 bases). The DNA for the CDR3 is TGTGCCAGCAGCCGAGCCCGGGACGGGGACTACACCTTC. This encodes CASSRARDGDYTF.